This T cell receptor beta chain was identified in a study of PD-L1 blockade in urothelial cancer. For the study at large: At 3 weeks after treatment start (second dose) and again at 6 weeks, blood was analyzed.

Patients were living with locally advanced or metastatic urothelial carcinoma. The assay was immunoSEQ multiplex PCR, and TCRdb's table has in-frame clones only and misses some. This table has just under 45,000 clones, 88% appearing once. CDR1 SGHTA and CDR2 FQGNSA come from the germline V gene. V was clipped by 1 base and J by 2 bases, with 12 bases between them. CDR3 length equals 17 residues. The chain recombines TRBV7-2 with TRBJ2-6; possibly TRBD1 for D (5 bases). The sequence derives from a woman aged 60-70 years with urothelial cancer. The sequenced sample was PBMCs, obtained around atezolizumab (anti-PD-L1) treatment. The CDR3 region is CASSLEWGTAGANVLTF. CDR3 sequence (DNA): TGTGCCAGCAGCTTAGAGTGGGGCACCGCTGGGGCCAACGTCCTGACTTTC.